This note documents a single T cell receptor beta chain sequence. The timepoints at which blood was sampled were baseline, cycle 4 day 1, and cycle 7 day 1. Between the trimmed V and J ends, which lost 4 bases and 7 bases, there was a span of 7 bases. The CDR3 extends over 11 amino acids. The germline CDR1 and CDR2 sequences are SNHLY and FYNNEI. Clones were read by immunoSEQ multiplex PCR, and TCRdb kept only the in-frame ones, dropping some. The data contain 60,000 to 65,000 clones, approximately 90% of them seen just once; the ten biggest clones take up more than 1.5%. The data were obtained in a study of OX40 agonist ivuxolimab in advanced cancers. Whole-study context: While on treatment, patients had intravenous ivuxolimab at 0.01 to 10 mg/kg every 2 weeks.

This chain joins TRBV2 and TRBJ1-2; D remains unclear. The material was CD4+ or CD8+ T cells sorted from blood, obtained in a trial of the OX40 agonist ivuxolimab. The receptor was derived from an adult with an advanced solid tumor such as melanoma, head and neck, liver or kidney cancer. This CDR3 reads CASSVRVGYTF. CDR3 nucleotide sequence: TGTGCCAGCAGTGTTCGGGTTGGCTACACCTTC.